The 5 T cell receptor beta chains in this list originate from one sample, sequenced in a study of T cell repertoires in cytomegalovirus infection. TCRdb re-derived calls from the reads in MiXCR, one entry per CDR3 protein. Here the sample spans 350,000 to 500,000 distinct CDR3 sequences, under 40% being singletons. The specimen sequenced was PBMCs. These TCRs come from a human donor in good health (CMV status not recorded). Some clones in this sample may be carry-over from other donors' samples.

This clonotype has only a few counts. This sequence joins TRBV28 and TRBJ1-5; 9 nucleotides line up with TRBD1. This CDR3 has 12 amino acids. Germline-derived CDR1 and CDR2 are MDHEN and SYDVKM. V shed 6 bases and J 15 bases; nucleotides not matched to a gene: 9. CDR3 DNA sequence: TGTGCCAGCAGGGGGACAGGGCAGTTTTCGCATTTT. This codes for CASRGTGQFSHF.

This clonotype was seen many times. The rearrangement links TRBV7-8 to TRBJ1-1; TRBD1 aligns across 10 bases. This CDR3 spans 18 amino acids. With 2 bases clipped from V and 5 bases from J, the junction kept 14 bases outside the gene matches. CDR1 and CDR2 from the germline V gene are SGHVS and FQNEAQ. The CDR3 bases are TGTGCCAGCAGCTTAAGGAGTGGGACAGGGGCAGGAATGACTGAAGCTTTCTTT. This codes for CASSLRSGTGAGMTEAFF.

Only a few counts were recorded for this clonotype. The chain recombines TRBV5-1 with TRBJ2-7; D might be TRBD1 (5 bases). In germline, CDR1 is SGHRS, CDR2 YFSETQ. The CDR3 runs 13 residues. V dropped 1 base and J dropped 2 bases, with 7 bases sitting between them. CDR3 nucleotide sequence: TGCGCCAGCAGCTTGCCAGGGACCTACGAGCAGTACTTC. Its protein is CASSLPGTYEQYF.

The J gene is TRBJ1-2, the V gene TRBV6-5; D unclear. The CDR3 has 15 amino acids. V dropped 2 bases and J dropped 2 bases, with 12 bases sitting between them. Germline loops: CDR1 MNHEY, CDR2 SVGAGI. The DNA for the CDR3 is TGTGCCAGCAGTTACATCGCTACAACAAACTATGGCTACACCTTC. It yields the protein CASSYIATTNYGYTF.

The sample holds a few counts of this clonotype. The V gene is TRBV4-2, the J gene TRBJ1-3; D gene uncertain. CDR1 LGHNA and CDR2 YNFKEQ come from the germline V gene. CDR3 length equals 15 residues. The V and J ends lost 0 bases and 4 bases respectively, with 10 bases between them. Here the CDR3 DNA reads TGTGCCAGCAGCCAAGATGGTGGGTCCGGAAACACCATATATTTT. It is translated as CASSQDGGSGNTIYF.